A single sample is the source of the 27 T cell receptor beta chains below, sequenced in a study of human T cells and chemical hapten exposure. A single record per CDR3 protein comes from TCRdb applying MiXCR to the RACE reads. The sample holds about 350,000 distinct CDR3 sequences; 5.5% are singletons and the top ten take approximately 8.2%. Time point specified: pre-sensitization, week 0. The treatment denotes: therapeutic diphenylcyclopropenone sensitization with weekly scalp DPC. The source was whole blood, collected in connection with sensitization to the hapten diphenylcyclopropenone (DPC). Receptor source: a woman aged 18-29 years with alopecia areata. Some clones in this sample may be carry-over from other donors' samples.

The genes are TRBV10-3 and TRBJ2-7, with a weak D call TRBD1 (6 bases). This CDR3 is 15 amino acids long. The germline V gene has CDR1 ENHRY and CDR2 SYGVKD. V lost 0 bases and J lost 1, with 10 bases in between. CDR3 sequence reads: CAISESVGGSYEQYF. In nucleotides, the CDR3 is TGTGCCATCAGTGAGTCGGTAGGGGGTTCCTACGAGCAGTACTTC.

This clonotype showed up many times. V gene TRBV25-1 combines with J gene TRBJ1-2, with TRBD1 identical over 8 bases. The CDR3 is 16 amino acids. V lost 5 bases and J lost 5; bases outside the gene matches: 13. Germline values: CDR1 MGHDK, CDR2 SYGVNS. CDR3 DNA sequence: TGTGCCAGCAGTCGATACCCCCGGGACAGGCTGTATGGCTACACCTTC. It yields the protein CASSRYPRDRLYGYTF.

The chain is built from TRBV4-1 and TRBJ2-7, with TRBD1 identical over 7 bases. J gave up 2 bases and V 4 bases, and 5 bases lay outside the gene matches. The CDR3 is 14 residues long. CDR1 and CDR2 from the germline V gene are MGHRA and YSYEKL. CDR3 sequence: CASSPGTAPYEQYF. The CDR3 DNA reads TGCGCCAGCAGCCCAGGGACAGCTCCCTACGAGCAGTACTTC.

In regard to this clonotype: Sequence at one end of the junction differs from germline and may be a read error. The V gene is TRBV18, the J gene TRBJ2-7, with a possible D match to TRBD1 (6 bases). The CDR3 contains 14 residues. Per the germline V gene, CDR1 is KGHSH and CDR2 is LQKENI. DNA of the CDR3: TGTGCCAGCTCACCTCGGACAGTAACCTACAAGCAGTACTTC. As protein: CASSPRTVTYKQYF.

This clonotype was seen only a few times. The rearrangement uses TRBV2 and TRBJ2-6; D is uncertain. The length of the CDR3 is 15 residues. The V and J ends lost 9 bases and 1 base respectively, with 13 bases between them. In germline, CDR1 is SNHLY, CDR2 FYNNEI. The CDR3 sequence: CASAPLQSGANVLTF. The CDR3 bases are TGTGCCAGTGCCCCCCTGCAATCTGGGGCCAACGTCCTGACTTTC.

The chain links TRBV19 to TRBJ1-5, with no clear D. The CDR3 extends over 13 amino acids. Trimming pared 7 bases from V and 4 bases from J, leaving 11 bases between. The V gene's germline CDR1 is LNHDA and CDR2 SQIVND (reference sequence). CDR3 DNA sequence: TGTGCCAGTACCCGAACTATTAATCAGCCCCAGCATTTT. It translates to CASTRTINQPQHF.

This clonotype showed up just a few times. This chain links TRBV6-5 with TRBJ2-3; D unresolved. CDR3 length: 13 residues. V was pared by 6 bases and J by 5 bases, with 12 bases between. Germline V gene lookup returns CDR1 MNHEY and CDR2 SVGAGI. This CDR3 reads CASSRDWEDTQYF. The CDR3 coding sequence is TGTGCCAGCAGCCGTGACTGGGAAGATACGCAGTATTTT.

This chain links TRBV7-8 with TRBJ1-5; no reliable D call. This CDR3 comprises 14 residues. CDR1 is SGHVS and CDR2 is FQNEAQ in the germline V gene. V gave up 5 bases and J gave up 0 bases, with 8 bases separating them. The CDR3 here is CASSPQNSNQPQHF. As DNA, the CDR3 is TGTGCCAGCAGCCCGCAGAATAGCAATCAGCCCCAGCATTTT. Full variable domain (missing parts from reference TRBV7-8 and TRBJ1-5): GAGVSQSPRYKVAKRGQDVALRCDPISGHVSLFWYQQALGQGPEFLTYFQNEAQLDKSGLPSDRFFAERPEGSVSTLKIQRTQQEDSAVYLCASSPQNSNQPQHFGDGTRLSIL.

This clonotype has a count of ten or more. The chain carries TRBV27 and TRBJ2-3; D uncertain. Germline assignment: CDR1 MNHEY and CDR2 SMNVEV (reference sequence). CDR3 size: 14 residues. V lost 5 bases and J lost 2, with 11 bases in between. The CDR3 DNA is TGTGCCAGCAGTCCGAAGATAGACACAGATACGCAGTATTTT. It encodes CASSPKIDTDTQYF.

The sample holds many counts of this clonotype. CDR3 DNA: TGCGCCAGCAGCCAAGATCCTTATCAGCCCCAGCATTTT. Translated: CASSQDPYQPQHF. The V gene is TRBV4-3, the J gene TRBJ1-5, with D hard to call. This CDR3 is 13 amino acids long. V was clipped by 0 bases and J by 5 bases, with 5 bases between them. The V gene's germline CDR1 is LGHNA and CDR2 YSLEER.

This clonotype was recorded many times. The chain recombines TRBV28 with TRBJ1-5; 7 bases fit TRBD1. V lost 2 bases and J lost 2; bases outside the gene matches: 6. Germline V gives CDR1 MDHEN, CDR2 SYDVKM. This CDR3 has 16 residues. CDR3 DNA sequence: TGTGCCAGCAGTTTAAGGGATCAGGGGGGCAATCAGCCCCAGCATTTT. Residues: CASSLRDQGGNQPQHF. Full variable domain (outside the CDR3, taken from reference TRBV28 and TRBJ1-5): DVKVTQSSRYLVKRTGEKVFLECVQDMDHENMFWYRQDPGLGLRLIYFSYDVKMKEKGDIPEGYSVSREKKERFSLILESASTNQTSMYLCASSLRDQGGNQPQHFGDGTRLSIL.

This clonotype was detected a few times. V is TRBV7-8 and J is TRBJ2-3; D is uncertain. With 3 bases removed from V and 9 bases from J, the gap between germline ends came to 10 bases. The CDR3 totals 12 residues. CDR1 and CDR2 from the germline V gene are SGHVS and FQNEAQ. CDR3 loop: CASSFIGATQYF. The CDR3, as DNA: TGTGCCAGCAGCTTTATAGGAGCGACGCAGTATTTT.

The chain has TRBV20-1 and TRBJ2-7; TRBD1 aligns across 7 bases. V lost 0 bases, J lost 2 bases, and 7 bases stayed unmatched. The length of the CDR3 is 15 residues. Per the germline V gene, CDR1 is DFQATT and CDR2 is SNEGSKA (reference sequence). CDR3 DNA: TGCAGTGCTAGAGATTTCAGGGGGTCTACCTACGAGCAGTACTTC. This sequence encodes CSARDFRGSTYEQYF.

V gene TRBV7-2 combines with J gene TRBJ2-3; perhaps D is TRBD1 or TRBD2 (5 bases each). Per germline, CDR1 SGHTA and CDR2 FQGNSA. Trimming took off 1 base at V and 3 bases at J, with 17 bases between the two ends. The CDR3 extends over 17 amino acids. CDR3 DNA: TGTGCCAGCAGCTTAGTGGCTCTTACAGGAGGAACAGATACGCAGTATTTT. Its translation: CASSLVALTGGTDTQYF.

Points on this clonotype: A much more abundant neighbour one base away suggests this may be a read error. The gene calls are TRBV3-1 and TRBJ1-6; possible D gene TRBD1, 5 bases. The CDR3 loop spans 16 amino acids. Germline CDR1 reads LGHDT; CDR2 reads YNNKEL (reference sequence). The CDR3 nucleotides are TGTGCCAGCGGCCAGGGATCGAGCTCCTATAATTCACCCCTCCACTTT. The encoded protein is CASGQGSSSYNSPLHF.

This chain links TRBV9 with TRBJ1-2; no firm D call. Trimming stripped 0 bases from V and 0 bases from J, with 6 bases between. The CDR3 runs to 14 residues. CDR1 SGDLS and CDR2 YYNGEE come from the germline V gene. The CDR3 DNA follows: TGTGCCAGCAGCGTAGATCCAGCTAACTATGGCTACACCTTC. Translation: CASSVDPANYGYTF.

This clonotype was seen more than once but under ten times. The gene calls are TRBV11-3 and TRBJ2-1; the D gene could be TRBD1 or TRBD2 (5 bases each). Germline V lookup: CDR1 SGHNT, CDR2 YENEEA. V gave up 4 bases and J gave up 6 bases, with 10 bases separating them. The CDR3 length is 13 residues. CDR3 loop: CASSWGMGNEQFF. CDR3 DNA: TGTGCCAGCAGCTGGGGGATGGGCAATGAGCAGTTCTTC.

J is TRBJ2-3 and V is TRBV4-2; D is undetermined. CDR1 is LGHNA, CDR2 YNFKEQ, per germline. This CDR3 has 14 residues. V was clipped by 4 bases and J by 4 bases, with 12 bases between them. CDR3 in amino acids: CASSLASSPDTQYF. The CDR3 DNA sequence: TGTGCCAGCAGCCTCGCCAGCTCCCCAGATACGCAGTATTTT.

The chain links TRBV6-2 or TRBV6-3 to TRBJ2-1; 9 bases are a match to TRBD1. This CDR3 spans 16 amino acids. Germline values: CDR1 MNHEY, CDR2 SVGEGT. V gave up 2 bases and J gave up 4 bases; unmatched junction bases: 6. The CDR3 DNA follows: TGTGCCAGCAGTTACCGTTCGGACAGGGGATACAATGAGCAGTTCTTC. Amino acids: CASSYRSDRGYNEQFF.

V and J are TRBV5-1 and TRBJ2-5; 7 bases agree with TRBD1. CDR1 is SGHRS, CDR2 YFSETQ, per germline. This CDR3 contains 14 residues. Trimming cost V 2 bases and J 2 bases; bases outside gene matches: 3. Here the CDR3 reads CASSFGTAQETQYF. The CDR3 DNA sequence: TGCGCCAGCAGCTTCGGGACAGCTCAAGAGACCCAGTACTTC.

This clonotype was observed many times. Here the CDR3 DNA reads TGCAGTGCTGCCGGGATTGTCGGGGGGATGAACACCGGGGAGCTGTTTTTT. Amino acids: CSAAGIVGGMNTGELFF. The chain couples TRBV20-1 to TRBJ2-2; 7 nucleotides align to TRBD2. The V gene end was trimmed by 5 bases and the J gene end by 1 base; junction bases not matched to a gene: 13. The CDR3 has 17 amino acids. Per the germline V gene, CDR1 is DFQATT and CDR2 is SNEGSKA (reference sequence).

In this sample, this clonotype turned up a few times. The V call is TRBV12-3 or TRBV12-4, the J call TRBJ2-1; D possibly corresponds to TRBD1 (5 bases). V was pared by 4 bases and J by 0 bases, with 13 bases between. The CDR3 consists of 16 residues. The CDR3 DNA is TGTGCCAGCAGTTCGATGGACATGAGCTCCTACAATGAGCAGTTCTTC. The encoded protein is CASSSMDMSSYNEQFF.

In this sample, this clonotype turned up once. A clone one base away is much larger, so this may be a read error. This chain joins TRBV11-1 and TRBJ1-6; no clear D. This CDR3 region has 15 residues. With 5 bases removed from V and 9 bases from J, the gap between germline ends came to 17 bases. From germline, CDR1 is SGHAT and CDR2 FQDESV (reference sequence). CDR3 bases: TGTGCCAGCAGCCCGCAAGGAGGGTTGAGTTCACCCCTCCACTTT. Translated: CASSPQGGLSSPLHF.

This clonotype has just a few counts. The chain recombines TRBV12-3 or TRBV12-4 with TRBJ1-5, with D uncertain. The CDR3 is 13 residues long. Trimming took off 6 bases at V and 6 bases at J, with 12 bases between the two ends. The CDR3 reads CASSPGRPQPQHF. The CDR3 DNA is TGTGCCAGCAGCCCCGGAAGGCCTCAGCCCCAGCATTTT.

This clonotype was seen many times. The chain links TRBV20-1 to TRBJ1-5, with 7 bases identical to TRBD1. J was trimmed by 2 bases and V by 3 bases; bases with no gene match: 13. Germline assignment: CDR1 DFQATT and CDR2 SNEGSKA (reference sequence). This CDR3 has 17 residues. CDR3 loop: CSASNPLGTVGNQPQHF. The DNA of the CDR3 is TGCAGTGCTAGCAATCCACTAGGGACAGTGGGCAATCAGCCCCAGCATTTT.

V gene TRBV7-2 combines with J gene TRBJ1-6; D gene unclear. This CDR3 contains 13 residues. The ends were cut back, 3 bases at V and 11 bases at J, with 11 bases in the middle. Germline assignment: CDR1 SGHTA and CDR2 FQGNSA. CDR3 in DNA: TGTGCCAGCAGCTTCGGTGGCAGCCCACCCCTCCACTTT. This gives the protein CASSFGGSPPLHF.

This clonotype occurred a few times. The chain joins TRBV7-8 to TRBJ2-5; 11 nucleotides agree with TRBD2. The trim removed 5 bases at V and 1 base at J, leaving 6 bases unmatched. The CDR3 has 16 amino acids. The germline V gene encodes CDR1 SGHVS and CDR2 FQNEAQ. The CDR3 sequence is CASSPSTSGVQETQYF. CDR3 nucleotide sequence: TGTGCCAGCAGCCCCTCGACTAGCGGGGTCCAAGAGACCCAGTACTTC.